The 25 T cell receptor beta chains presented below share a single source sample, sequenced in a study of cytomegalovirus exposure and HLA in healthy donors. Only in-frame clones appear in the TCRdb table, and some are missing; sequencing was by immunoSEQ multiplex PCR. This table holds 300,000 to 400,000 clones, approximately 86% found once. The sample taken for sequencing was PBMCs. The source of these receptors is a young man in good health and CMV-seronegative.

The chain links TRBV4-3 to TRBJ2-7; 7 bases match TRBD2. The CDR3 is 15 amino acids. The ends lost 1 base at V and 4 bases at J; junction bases unmatched: 7. The germline CDR1 and CDR2 sequences are LGHNA and YSLEER. CDR3 DNA sequence: TGCGCCAGCAGCCAAGGACAGCGGGGTCTATACGAGCAGTACTTC. Protein: CASSQGQRGLYEQYF.

The J gene is TRBJ1-2, the V gene TRBV4-3, with no clear D. Trimming removed 4 bases from V and 2 bases from J, with 14 bases in between. Germline CDR1 LGHNA, CDR2 YSLEER. The CDR3 covers 15 residues. CDR3 coding DNA: TGCGCCAGCAGCCTATATACAGCCAAGAACTATGGCTACACCTTC. Its translation: CASSLYTAKNYGYTF.

The chain uses TRBV4-3 and TRBJ1-5; no clear D. Trimming stripped 0 bases from V and 4 bases from J, with 10 bases between. The V gene's germline CDR1 is LGHNA and CDR2 YSLEER. This CDR3 region has 15 residues. The CDR3 DNA sequence: TGCGCCAGCAGCCAAGATATAGTGTTTAATCAGCCCCAGCATTTT. This gives the protein CASSQDIVFNQPQHF.

This clone was seen only a few times. V is TRBV7-9 and J is TRBJ2-7; the match to TRBD1 covers 7 bases. The CDR3 has 13 residues. Looked up from germline, CDR1 is SEHNR and CDR2 is FQNEAQ (reference sequence). With V trimmed by 5 bases and J by 0 bases, 1 base remained unmatched. The CDR3 nucleotides read TGTGCCAGCAGCACAGGGGCCTCCTACGAGCAGTACTTC. As protein: CASSTGASYEQYF.

This clone was detected a few times. The chain links TRBV28 to TRBJ2-1; D gene unclear. This CDR3 has 11 residues. The V gene lost 8 bases and the J gene lost 1 base, with 3 bases spanning the gap. Looked up from germline, CDR1 is MDHEN and CDR2 is SYDVKM. In DNA form, the CDR3 reads TGTGCCAGCCGTTCCTACAATGAGCAGTTCTTC. Translated: CASRSYNEQFF.

The J gene is TRBJ2-5, the V gene TRBV2; D is perhaps TRBD1 (5 bases). CDR1 is SNHLY, CDR2 FYNNEI, per germline. V dropped 5 bases and J dropped 2 bases, with 9 bases sitting between them. This CDR3 region has 13 residues. The CDR3 is CASSYDRQETQYF. For the CDR3, the DNA is TGTGCCAGCAGTTACGACAGACAAGAGACCCAGTACTTC. Full variable domain (remainder filled in from reference TRBV2 and TRBJ2-5): EPEVTQTPSHQVTQMGQEVILRCVPISNHLYFYWYRQILGQKVEFLVSFYNNEISEKSEIFDDQFSVERPDGSNFTLKIRSTKLEDSAMYFCASSYDRQETQYFGPGTRLLVL.

The chain carries TRBV27 and TRBJ2-7, with 9 bases identical to TRBD1. CDR1 and CDR2 (germline): MNHEY, SMNVEV (reference sequence). The CDR3 runs to 17 residues. V gave up 4 bases and J gave up 4 bases; unmatched junction bases: 14. The CDR3 loop is CASSYSTRTGVRYEQYF. The DNA for the CDR3 is TGTGCCAGCAGTTACAGTACTCGGACAGGGGTCAGGTACGAGCAGTACTTC.

The table lists this clone with a count of one. The V and J genes are TRBV7-9 and TRBJ2-7; 13 bases match TRBD2. This CDR3 has 16 amino acids. Germline-derived CDR1 and CDR2 are SEHNR and FQNEAQ (reference sequence). The V and J ends lost 2 bases and 2 bases, in that order; junction bases with no gene match: 3. This CDR3 reads CASSLTGTSGAYEQYF. The CDR3 DNA follows: TGTGCCAGCAGCTTAACGGGGACTAGCGGGGCCTACGAGCAGTACTTC.

This rearrangement joins TRBV19 to TRBJ1-6, with 10 bases that match TRBD1. CDR3 length: 14 amino acids. The germline V gene encodes CDR1 LNHDA and CDR2 SQIVND (reference sequence). V dropped 6 bases and J dropped 10; count of bases not matched to a gene: 6. CDR3 DNA: TGTGCCAGTAGCCGGGACAGGGGAGGGTCACCCCTCCACTTT. This encodes CASSRDRGGSPLHF. Variable domain in full (rest from reference TRBV19 and TRBJ1-6): DGGITQSPKYLFRKEGQNVTLSCEQNLNHDAMYWYRQDPGQGLRLIYYSQIVNDFQKGDIAEGYSVSREKKESFPLTVTSAQKNPTAFYLCASSRDRGGSPLHFGNGTRLTVT.

The chain is built from TRBV6-6 and TRBJ1-1; D is uncertain. Germline V lookup: CDR1 MNHNY, CDR2 SVGAGI (reference sequence). The CDR3 length is 13 residues. Between the trimmed V and J ends, which lost 6 bases and 0 bases, there was a span of 8 bases. CDR3 bases: TGTGCCAGCAGCGAGCGCTTGAACACTGAAGCTTTCTTT. This sequence encodes CASSERLNTEAFF.

This clone was observed once. The V gene is TRBV7-9, the J gene TRBJ2-1, with 8 bases matching TRBD1. V lost 4 bases to trimming and J lost 1 base; unmatched junction nucleotides: 3. This CDR3 spans 15 amino acids. Germline CDR1 is SEHNR and CDR2 is FQNEAQ (reference sequence). The CDR3 loop is CASSSGTGSYNEQFF. The CDR3 DNA reads as TGTGCCAGCAGCTCCGGGACAGGATCCTACAATGAGCAGTTCTTC.

J is TRBJ1-1 and V is TRBV6-6; no definite D call. Between the trimmed V and J ends, which lost 8 bases and 0 bases, there was a span of 10 bases. CDR1 MNHNY and CDR2 SVGAGI come from the germline V gene (reference sequence). The CDR3 length is 13 residues. This CDR3 reads CASEKNMNTEAFF. CDR3 bases: TGTGCCAGCGAAAAAAACATGAACACTGAAGCTTTCTTT.

V and J are TRBV6-6 and TRBJ1-5; D remains unclear. Looked up from germline, CDR1 is MNHNY and CDR2 is SVGAGI (reference sequence). The CDR3 is made up of 13 amino acids. Trimming removed 2 bases from V and 2 bases from J, with 4 bases in between. CDR3: CASSYAGNQPQHF. The DNA for the CDR3 is TGTGCCAGCAGTTACGCAGGCAATCAGCCCCAGCATTTT.

The rearrangement joins TRBV6-1 to TRBJ1-5; 9 nucleotides line up with TRBD1. Germline CDR1 is MNHNS and CDR2 is SASEGT. The V segment lost 7 bases and the J segment 5 bases; nucleotides outside the gene matches: 3. CDR3 length: 13 amino acids. The CDR3 protein is CASNRDRDQPQHF. DNA for the CDR3: TGTGCCAGCAATAGGGACAGGGATCAGCCCCAGCATTTT.

The chain has TRBV7-2 and TRBJ2-7; 9 bases match TRBD1. Per the germline V gene, CDR1 is SGHTA and CDR2 is FQGNSA. The CDR3 loop spans 15 amino acids. V was pared by 5 bases and J by 2 bases, with 7 bases of the junction left unmatched. For the CDR3, the DNA is TGTGCCAGCAGCCGGGACAGGGCTACGCCCTACGAGCAGTACTTC. Translation: CASSRDRATPYEQYF.

The genes are TRBV11-2 and TRBJ1-4; 8 bases are a match to TRBD1. Losses at the gene ends were 6 bases for V and 7 bases for J; bases not matched to a gene: 10. Germline loops: CDR1 SGHAT, CDR2 FQNNGV. The CDR3 length is 15 residues. DNA for the CDR3: TGTGCCAGCAGTCCCACCGGGACAGGAGGTGAAAAACTGTTTTTT. This encodes CASSPTGTGGEKLFF.

The genes are TRBV27 and TRBJ2-5, with TRBD2 as a possible D gene (5 bases). This CDR3 contains 13 residues. CDR1 and CDR2 from the germline V gene are MNHEY and SMNVEV (reference sequence). V was trimmed by 8 bases and J by 2 bases, leaving 12 bases between them. The CDR3 sequence: CASRLRAQETQYF. CDR3 nucleotide sequence: TGTGCCAGCCGGTTGCGGGCGCAAGAGACCCAGTACTTC.

The chain combines TRBV5-1 with TRBJ1-3; TRBD1 is a possible D gene (5 bases). The CDR3 loop spans 16 amino acids. V shed 4 bases and J shed 0 bases, with 14 bases lying between them. Germline V gives CDR1 SGHRS, CDR2 YFSETQ. The CDR3 DNA follows: TGCGCCAGCAGCAAAGACCAGGGAATCTCTGGAAACACCATATATTTT. Translation gives CASSKDQGISGNTIYF. The full variable domain, with the rest looked up from reference TRBV5-1 and TRBJ1-3, is KAGVTQTPRYLIKTRGQQVTLSCSPISGHRSVSWYQQTPGQGLQFLFEYFSETQRNKGNFPGRFSGRQFSNSRSEMNVSTLELGDSALYLCASSKDQGISGNTIYFGEGSWLTVV.

The chain joins TRBV6-6 to TRBJ1-6; 12 bases are shared with TRBD1. V dropped 5 bases and J dropped 8; count of bases not matched to a gene: 4. Germline assignment: CDR1 MNHNY and CDR2 SVGAGI (reference sequence). The CDR3 loop spans 15 amino acids. CDR3 in amino acids: CASSPGTGGDSPLHF. In DNA, the CDR3 is TGTGCCAGCAGTCCAGGGACAGGGGGCGATTCACCCCTCCACTTT.

V and J are TRBV18 and TRBJ2-7; 10 nucleotides agree with TRBD2. CDR3 length: 15 amino acids. V gave up 4 bases and J gave up 2 bases; unmatched junction bases: 5. Germline V CDR1 and CDR2: KGHSH, LQKENI. This CDR3 is CASSHSGGPAYEQYF. CDR3 DNA sequence: TGTGCCAGCTCACATAGCGGGGGGCCCGCCTACGAGCAGTACTTC.

The chain uses TRBV5-6 and TRBJ1-5, with D possibly being TRBD1 (6 bases). This CDR3 region has 14 residues. The germline gives CDR1 SGHDT, CDR2 YYEEEE. Trimming cost V 4 bases and J 7 bases, with 15 bases left between them. CDR3 nucleotide sequence: TGTGCCAGCAGCCTGCAGGGGTCCGGACAGCCCCAGCATTTT. Its protein is CASSLQGSGQPQHF.

V usage is TRBV4-1 and J usage is TRBJ2-1; 8 bases map to TRBD2. V was pared by 4 bases and J by 7 bases, with 15 bases of the junction left unmatched. The germline gives CDR1 MGHRA, CDR2 YSYEKL. The CDR3 covers 17 residues. The chain's CDR3 is CASSPFQISGSPNEQFF. CDR3 nucleotides: TGCGCCAGCAGCCCCTTCCAGATCAGCGGGAGCCCAAATGAGCAGTTCTTC.

The chain couples TRBV9 to TRBJ1-6, with 10 positions matching TRBD1. After removal of 2 bases from V and 8 bases from J, the junction contained 4 bases not matched to a gene. Germline V lookup: CDR1 SGDLS, CDR2 YYNGEE. CDR3 size: 15 residues. The CDR3 spells CASSVGQGVYSPLHF. CDR3 nucleotide sequence: TGTGCCAGCAGCGTTGGACAGGGGGTTTATTCACCCCTCCACTTT.

V gene TRBV9 combines with J gene TRBJ2-1; 7 bases are shared with TRBD1. The V gene's germline CDR1 is SGDLS and CDR2 YYNGEE. The CDR3 contains 15 residues. Losses at the gene ends were 0 bases for V and 7 bases for J; bases not matched to a gene: 7. This chain's CDR3 is CASSVAAQGLNEQFF. The CDR3 DNA sequence: TGTGCCAGCAGCGTAGCCGCACAGGGGTTGAATGAGCAGTTCTTC.

A few counts support this clone. The gene calls are TRBV2 and TRBJ1-2; D is perhaps TRBD1 (6 bases). This CDR3 has 13 amino acids. Deletions cut 6 bases from V and 1 base from J, with 9 bases between. Germline CDR1 reads SNHLY; CDR2 reads FYNNEI. The DNA of the CDR3 is TGTGCCAGCAGGGACAGAAGTAACTATGGCTACACCTTC. Its translation is CASRDRSNYGYTF.